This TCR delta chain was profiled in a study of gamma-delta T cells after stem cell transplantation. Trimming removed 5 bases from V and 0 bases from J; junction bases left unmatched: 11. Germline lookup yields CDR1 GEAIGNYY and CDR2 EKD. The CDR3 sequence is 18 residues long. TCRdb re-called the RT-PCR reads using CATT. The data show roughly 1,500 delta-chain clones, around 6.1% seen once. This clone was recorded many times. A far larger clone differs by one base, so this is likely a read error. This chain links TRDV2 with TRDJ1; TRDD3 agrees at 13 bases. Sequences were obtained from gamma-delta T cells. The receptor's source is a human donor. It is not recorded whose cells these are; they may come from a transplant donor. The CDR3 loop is CACGPLLGDTRDTDKLIF. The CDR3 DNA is TGTGCCTGTGGCCCACTACTGGGGGATACGCGGGACACCGATAAACTCATCTTT.